The T cell receptor beta chain described here comes from a study of CD8 T cells in Susac syndrome. CDR3 size: 13 residues. Per the germline V gene, CDR1 is PRHDT and CDR2 is FYEKMQ (reference sequence). V was clipped by 4 bases and J by 6 bases, with 7 bases between them. Reverse transcription of roughly 0.5 to 1 ug RNA was carried out with random hexamers. Each CDR3 protein gets one entry after TCRdb re-called the immunoSEQ multiplex PCR reads with MiXCR. The sample lists some 260,000 distinct CDR3 sequences, roughly 81% occurring once. TCR beta sequencing was performed on blood CD8+ and CD4+ T cells. Both CD4+ and CD8+ T cells were negatively isolated, and TEMRA cells underwent FACS enrichment.

The source of this sequence is a human donor with multiple sclerosis. The sequencing input was CD8+ T cells from PBMCs. The chain recombines TRBV13 with TRBJ1-6, with D maybe TRBD1 (5 bases). The CDR3 reads CASSSGTNSPLHF. DNA for the CDR3: TGTGCCAGCAGCTCGGGGACTAATTCACCCCTCCACTTT.